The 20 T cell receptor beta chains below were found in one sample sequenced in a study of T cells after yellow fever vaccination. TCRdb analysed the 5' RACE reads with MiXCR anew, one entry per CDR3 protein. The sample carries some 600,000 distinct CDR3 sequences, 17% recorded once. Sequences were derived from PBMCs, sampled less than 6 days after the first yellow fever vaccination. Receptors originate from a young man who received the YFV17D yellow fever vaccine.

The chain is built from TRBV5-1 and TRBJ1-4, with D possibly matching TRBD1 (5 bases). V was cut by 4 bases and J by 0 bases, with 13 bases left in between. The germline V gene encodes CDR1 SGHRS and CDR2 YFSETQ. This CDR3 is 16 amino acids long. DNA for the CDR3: TGCGCCAGCAGCCCCATGGACACCACAACTAATGAAAAACTGTTTTTT. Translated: CASSPMDTTTNEKLFF. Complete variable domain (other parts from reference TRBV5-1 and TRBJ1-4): KAGVTQTPRYLIKTRGQQVTLSCSPISGHRSVSWYQQTPGQGLQFLFEYFSETQRNKGNFPGRFSGRQFSNSRSEMNVSTLELGDSALYLCASSPMDTTTNEKLFFGSGTQLSVL.

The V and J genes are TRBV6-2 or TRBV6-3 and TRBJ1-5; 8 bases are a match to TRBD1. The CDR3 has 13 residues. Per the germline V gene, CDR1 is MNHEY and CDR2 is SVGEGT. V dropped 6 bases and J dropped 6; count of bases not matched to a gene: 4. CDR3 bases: TGTGCCAGCAGGACGACAGGGGTTCAGCCCCAGCATTTT. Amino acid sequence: CASRTTGVQPQHF.

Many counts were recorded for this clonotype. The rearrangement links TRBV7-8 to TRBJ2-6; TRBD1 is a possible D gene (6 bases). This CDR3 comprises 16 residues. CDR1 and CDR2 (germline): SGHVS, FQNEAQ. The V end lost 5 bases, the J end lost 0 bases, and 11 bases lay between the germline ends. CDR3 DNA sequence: TGTGCCAGCAGCGTTCAGGGGAACTCTGGGGCCAACGTCCTGACTTTC. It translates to CASSVQGNSGANVLTF.

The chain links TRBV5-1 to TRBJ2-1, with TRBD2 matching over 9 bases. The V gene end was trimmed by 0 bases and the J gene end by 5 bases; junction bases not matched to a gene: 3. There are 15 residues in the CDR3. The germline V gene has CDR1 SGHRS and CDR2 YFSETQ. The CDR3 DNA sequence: TGCGCCAGCAGCTTGGCGTCTAGCGGGGACAATGAGCAGTTCTTC. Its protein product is CASSLASSGDNEQFF.

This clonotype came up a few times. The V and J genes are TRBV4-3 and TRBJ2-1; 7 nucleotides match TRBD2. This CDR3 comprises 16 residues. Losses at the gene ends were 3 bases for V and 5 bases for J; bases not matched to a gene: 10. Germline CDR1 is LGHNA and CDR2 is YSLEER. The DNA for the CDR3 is TGCGCCAGCAGCCATGTTATGCGCGGGGGTAACAATGAGCAGTTCTTC. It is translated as CASSHVMRGGNNEQFF.

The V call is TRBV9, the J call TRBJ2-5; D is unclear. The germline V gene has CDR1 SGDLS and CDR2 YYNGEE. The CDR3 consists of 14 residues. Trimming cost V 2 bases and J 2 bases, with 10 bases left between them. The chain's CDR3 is CASSVRAEQETQYF. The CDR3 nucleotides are TGTGCCAGCAGCGTTAGGGCAGAACAAGAGACCCAGTACTTC.

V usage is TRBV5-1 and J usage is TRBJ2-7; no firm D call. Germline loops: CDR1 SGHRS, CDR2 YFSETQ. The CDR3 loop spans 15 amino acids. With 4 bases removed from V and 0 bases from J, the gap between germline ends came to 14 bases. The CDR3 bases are TGCGCCAGCAGCCCCAGGCCCCCGAGCTCCTACGAGCAGTACGTC. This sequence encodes CASSPRPPSSYEQYV.

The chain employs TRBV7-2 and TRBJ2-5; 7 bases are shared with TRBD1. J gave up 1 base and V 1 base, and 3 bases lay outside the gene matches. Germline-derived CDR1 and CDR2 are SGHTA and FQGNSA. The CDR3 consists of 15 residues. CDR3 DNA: TGTGCCAGCAGCTTAGTTGGGACAGTCCAAGAGACCCAGTACTTC. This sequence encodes CASSLVGTVQETQYF.

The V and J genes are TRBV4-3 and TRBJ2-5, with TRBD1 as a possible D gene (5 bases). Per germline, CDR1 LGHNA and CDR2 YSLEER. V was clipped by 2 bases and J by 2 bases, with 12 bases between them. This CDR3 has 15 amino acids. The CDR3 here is CASSQQMTVQETQYF. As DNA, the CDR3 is TGCGCCAGCAGCCAACAAATGACAGTTCAAGAGACCCAGTACTTC.

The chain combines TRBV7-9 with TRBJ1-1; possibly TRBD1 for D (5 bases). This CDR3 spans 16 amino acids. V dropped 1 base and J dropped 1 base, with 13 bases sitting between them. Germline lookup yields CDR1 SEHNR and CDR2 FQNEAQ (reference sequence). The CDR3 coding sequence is TGTGCCAGCAGCTTAGGCTCAGGGCTGGGGAACACTGAAGCTTTCTTT. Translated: CASSLGSGLGNTEAFF.

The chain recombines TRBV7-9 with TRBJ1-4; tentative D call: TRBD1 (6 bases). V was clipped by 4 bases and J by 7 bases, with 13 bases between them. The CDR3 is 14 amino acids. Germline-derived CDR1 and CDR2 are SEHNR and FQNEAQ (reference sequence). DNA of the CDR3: TGTGCCAGCAGCTCCGGAGGGGGAAGTGAAAAACTGTTTTTT. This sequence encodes CASSSGGGSEKLFF.

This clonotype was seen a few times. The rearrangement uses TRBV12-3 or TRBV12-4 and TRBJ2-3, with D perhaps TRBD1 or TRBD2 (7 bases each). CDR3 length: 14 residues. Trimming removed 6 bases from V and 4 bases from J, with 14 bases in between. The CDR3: CASRTPGGADTQYF. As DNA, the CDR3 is TGTGCCAGCAGGACGCCAGGGGGGGCAGATACGCAGTATTTT.

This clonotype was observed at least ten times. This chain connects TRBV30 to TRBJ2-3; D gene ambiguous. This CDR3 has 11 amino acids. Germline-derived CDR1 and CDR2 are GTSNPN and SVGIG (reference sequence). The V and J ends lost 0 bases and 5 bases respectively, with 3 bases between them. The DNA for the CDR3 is TGTGCCTGGAGTGTAGGAGATACGCAGTATTTT. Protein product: CAWSVGDTQYF. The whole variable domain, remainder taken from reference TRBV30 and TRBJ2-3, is SQTIHQWPATLVQPVGSPLSLECTVEGTSNPNLYWYRQAAGRGLQLLFYSVGIGQISSEVPQNLSASRPQDRQFILSSKKLLLSDSGFYLCAWSVGDTQYFGPGTRLTVL.

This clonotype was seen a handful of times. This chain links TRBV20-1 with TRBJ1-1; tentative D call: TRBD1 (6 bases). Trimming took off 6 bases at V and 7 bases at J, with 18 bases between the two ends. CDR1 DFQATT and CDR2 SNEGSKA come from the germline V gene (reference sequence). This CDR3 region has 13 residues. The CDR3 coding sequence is TGCAGTGCCGAAAGCCAGGGGAGGGGTGAAGCTTTCTTT. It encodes CSAESQGRGEAFF.

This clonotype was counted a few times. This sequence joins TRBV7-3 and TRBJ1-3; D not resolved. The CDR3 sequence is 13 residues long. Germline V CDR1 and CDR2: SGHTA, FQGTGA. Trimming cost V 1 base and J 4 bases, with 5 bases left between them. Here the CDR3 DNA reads TGTGCCAGCAGCTTAATGGCAGGAAACACCATATATTTT. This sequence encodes CASSLMAGNTIYF.

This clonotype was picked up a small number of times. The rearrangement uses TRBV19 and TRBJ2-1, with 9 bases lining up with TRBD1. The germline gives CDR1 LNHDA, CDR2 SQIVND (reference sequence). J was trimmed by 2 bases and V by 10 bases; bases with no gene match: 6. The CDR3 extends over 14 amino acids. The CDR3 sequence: CATTRQGAYNEQFF. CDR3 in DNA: TGTGCCACCACGAGACAGGGGGCCTACAATGAGCAGTTCTTC.

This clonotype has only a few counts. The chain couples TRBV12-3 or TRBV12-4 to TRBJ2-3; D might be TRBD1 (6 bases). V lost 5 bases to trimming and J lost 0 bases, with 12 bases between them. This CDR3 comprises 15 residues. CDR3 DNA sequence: TGTGCCAGCAGTGGGACACGTGCTAGCACAGATACGCAGTATTTT. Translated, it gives CASSGTRASTDTQYF.

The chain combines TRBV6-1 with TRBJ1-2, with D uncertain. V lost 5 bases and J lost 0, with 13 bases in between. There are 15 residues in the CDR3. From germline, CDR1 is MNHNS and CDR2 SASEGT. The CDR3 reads CASSRTVITNYGYTF. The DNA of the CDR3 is TGTGCCAGCAGTCGTACGGTAATCACTAACTATGGCTACACCTTC.

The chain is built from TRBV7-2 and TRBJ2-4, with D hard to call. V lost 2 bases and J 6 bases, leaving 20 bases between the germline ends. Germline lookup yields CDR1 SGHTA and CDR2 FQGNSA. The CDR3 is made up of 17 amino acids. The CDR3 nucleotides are TGTGCCAGCAGCTTATTAATGGCGACCCACTACGCAAACATTCAGTACTTC. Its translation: CASSLLMATHYANIQYF.

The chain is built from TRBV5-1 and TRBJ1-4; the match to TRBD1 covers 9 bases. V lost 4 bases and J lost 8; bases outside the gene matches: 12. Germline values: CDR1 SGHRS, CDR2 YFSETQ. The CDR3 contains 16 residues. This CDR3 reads CASSVSSTGGREKLFF. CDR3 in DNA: TGCGCCAGCAGCGTGTCTTCAACAGGGGGCCGGGAAAAACTGTTTTTT.